This T cell receptor (beta chain) was found in a study of T cell responses to AZD1222 COVID-19 vaccine. V gave up 2 bases and J gave up 6 bases; unmatched junction bases: 4. The CDR3 length is 15 residues. In germline, CDR1 is MNHEY, CDR2 SVGAGI. Study conclusions and caveats: Donors were largely white British and mainly female; clonal diversity was possibly underestimated. Repertoire sampling was restricted to post-peak T cell response timepoints. Recipients of AZD1222 seropositive at baseline numbered only 5 to 7. Vaccination with two AZD1222 doses was followed by a rise in Spike-specific TCR breadth and depth.

This clone has a single count. No antigen is known for it. Measured with immunoSEQ multiplex PCR; TCRdb has only the in-frame clones, and not every one. This table has 90,000 to 130,000 clones, approximately 94% appearing once. The specimen was peripheral blood, collected 28 days after the second AZD1222 dose. This TCR derives from an adult who received the AZD1222 COVID-19 vaccine. The chain recombines TRBV6-5 with TRBJ1-2, with TRBD1 identical over 12 bases. CDR3 DNA: TGTGCCAGCAGTTACAGGGACAGGGGGCGTCATGGCTACACCTTC. Its protein is CASSYRDRGRHGYTF.